This paragraph covers one T cell receptor beta chain sequence. Trimming pared 5 bases from V and 7 bases from J, leaving 9 bases between. Germline V gene sequence: CDR1 SGHVS, CDR2 FQNEAQ. The CDR3 length is 12 residues. This specimen comes from a study of blood T cell repertoires in COVID-19. Study-level information: Some COVID-19 samples were acute and others convalescent; all came from the United States, Italy and Spain. PBMCs, B-cell-depleted T cells, or T cells provided the cDNA or gDNA that made up the material.

Original methodology: Amplifying reference gene primers gave estimates of nucleated cell counts. Here immunoSEQ multiplex PCR was the method, and the copy in TCRdb shows in-frame clones only, minus some. V, J and clone size derive from that table, while D and trimming were established from the DNA sequence. The data contain approximately 150,000 clones, 80% to 90% of them singletons. The receptor was isolated from a woman aged 65 to 85 who had recovered from COVID-19. The sample consisted of peripheral blood. The chain combines TRBV7-8 with TRBJ1-5; D ambiguous. The CDR3 is CASSPAGQPQHF. CDR3 DNA sequence: TGTGCCAGCAGCCCAGCCGGGCAGCCCCAGCATTTT. Full variable domain (outside the CDR3, taken from reference TRBV7-8 and TRBJ1-5): GAGVSQSPRYKVAKRGQDVALRCDPISGHVSLFWYQQALGQGPEFLTYFQNEAQLDKSGLPSDRFFAERPEGSVSTLKIQRTQQEDSAVYLCASSPAGQPQHFGDGTRLSIL.